A single sample gave rise to the 19 T cell receptor beta chains below, sequenced in a study of T cell changes during pregnancy in multiple sclerosis. Profiled with immunoSEQ multiplex PCR; TCRdb holds only in-frame clones, not every one. Of about 64,000 clones listed, 90% are singletons. The material was peripheral blood, obtained in the second trimester of pregnancy. The receptor set was obtained from a female donor in good health, enrolled as a control in a pregnancy study.

The chain employs TRBV28 and TRBJ1-2, with D unclear. Deletions cut 2 bases from V and 8 bases from J, with 15 bases between. Looked up from germline, CDR1 is MDHEN and CDR2 is SYDVKM. This CDR3 is built from 14 residues. CDR3 in amino acids: CASSLGFGLGGYTF. The CDR3 coding sequence is TGTGCCAGCAGTTTAGGTTTCGGACTTGGCGGCTACACCTTC.

The genes are TRBV6-5 and TRBJ1-2; TRBD1 matches at 8 bases. Germline trimming cut 2 bases from V and 9 bases from J; bases unmatched to any gene: 11. Germline V CDR1 and CDR2: MNHEY, SVGAGI. This CDR3 comprises 15 residues. This chain's CDR3 is CASSYDLGQASSYTF. The CDR3 region has the DNA TGTGCCAGCAGTTACGATCTGGGACAGGCTTCAAGCTACACCTTC.

The chain couples TRBV5-4 to TRBJ1-3; D might be TRBD1 (5 bases). CDR1 and CDR2 (germline): SGHNT, YYREEE (reference sequence). V dropped 4 bases and J dropped 4 bases, with 21 bases sitting between them. The CDR3 is 17 amino acids. The CDR3 DNA reads TGTGCCAGCAGCCGGTTTGGGGCAGGCGCAGGGGGAAACACCATATATTTT. This translates into CASSRFGAGAGGNTIYF. The whole variable domain, remainder taken from reference TRBV5-4 and TRBJ1-3, is ETGVTQSPTHLIKTRGQQVTLRCSSQSGHNTVSWYQQALGQGPQFIFQYYREEENGRGNFPPRFSGLQFPNYSSELNVNALELDDSALYLCASSRFGAGAGGNTIYFGEGSWLTVV.

V usage is TRBV9 and J usage is TRBJ2-3; TRBD1 might be the D (5 bases). V lost 2 bases to trimming and J lost 4 bases, with 11 bases between them. The CDR3 has 14 amino acids. The germline gives CDR1 SGDLS, CDR2 YYNGEE. CDR3 in amino acids: CASSVTGVPDTQYF. The CDR3 region has the DNA TGTGCCAGCAGCGTTACAGGCGTTCCAGATACGCAGTATTTT.

The V call is TRBV7-8, the J call TRBJ1-2, with D maybe TRBD1 (6 bases). The CDR3 consists of 15 residues. Germline values: CDR1 SGHVS, CDR2 FQNEAQ. Trimming removed 6 bases from V and 6 bases from J, with 20 bases in between. CDR3 sequence: CASSPSRDTRNGYTF. The CDR3 coding sequence is TGTGCCAGCAGTCCTTCCCGGGACACAAGAAATGGCTACACCTTC. The full variable domain, rest sourced from reference TRBV7-8 and TRBJ1-2, is GAGVSQSPRYKVAKRGQDVALRCDPISGHVSLFWYQQALGQGPEFLTYFQNEAQLDKSGLPSDRFFAERPEGSVSTLKIQRTQQEDSAVYLCASSPSRDTRNGYTFGSGTRLTVV.

The genes are TRBV9 and TRBJ1-1; 11 bases agree with TRBD1. Germline V gene data show CDR1 as SGDLS and CDR2 as YYNGEE. Losses at the gene ends were 4 bases for V and 0 bases for J; bases not matched to a gene: 11. This CDR3 is 18 amino acids long. The CDR3 sequence: CASSLNDGQGALNTEAFF. In DNA, the CDR3 is TGTGCCAGCAGCCTCAATGATGGACAGGGGGCCCTGAACACTGAAGCTTTCTTT.

This chain links TRBV5-4 with TRBJ2-1; 8 bases line up with TRBD2. The V gene's germline CDR1 is SGHNT and CDR2 YYREEE (reference sequence). The CDR3 loop spans 15 amino acids. Trimming removed 0 bases from V and 8 bases from J; junction bases left unmatched: 7. In nucleotides, the CDR3 is TGTGCCAGCAGCTTGGCCGGTACTAGCGGATATGAGCAGTTCTTC. Its translation: CASSLAGTSGYEQFF.

V is TRBV10-1 and J is TRBJ2-2; 12 bases line up with TRBD2. V was clipped by 0 bases and J by 5 bases; unmatched bases: 7. Germline values: CDR1 WNHNN, CDR2 SYGVQD (reference sequence). This CDR3 is 18 amino acids long. CDR3 coding DNA: TGCGCCAGCAGTGAGTCTTCTAGCGGGGGGGCCGGAACCGGGGAGCTGTTTTTT. Residues: CASSESSSGGAGTGELFF.

In nucleotides, the CDR3 is TGTGCCAGCAGCTCCGGGGGCGGGAGTTCCTACAATGAGCAGTTCTTC. Its protein is CASSSGGGSSYNEQFF. J is TRBJ2-1 and V is TRBV11-3; D possibly corresponds to TRBD2 (7 bases). This CDR3 is 16 amino acids long. Germline V gives CDR1 SGHNT, CDR2 YENEEA. Trimming cost V 4 bases and J 1 base, with 14 bases left between them.

This chain links TRBV11-2 with TRBJ1-2; TRBD1 might be the D (6 bases). The germline CDR1 and CDR2 sequences are SGHAT and FQNNGV. The CDR3 totals 15 residues. V lost 2 bases and J lost 6, with 16 bases in between. Written as DNA, the CDR3 is TGTGCCAGCAGCTTAAGCGTAGGGGAGGGGGATGGCTACACCTTC. Protein sequence: CASSLSVGEGDGYTF. The full variable domain, its missing parts supplied by reference TRBV11-2 and TRBJ1-2, is EAGVAQSPRYKIIEKRQSVAFWCNPISGHATLYWYQQILGQGPKLLIQFQNNGVVDDSQLPKDRFSAERLKGVDSTLKIQPAKLEDSAVYLCASSLSVGEGDGYTFGSGTRLTVV.

This clone is a singleton in its sample. The chain links TRBV5-1 to TRBJ1-2; D is unresolved. In germline, CDR1 is SGHRS, CDR2 YFSETQ. This CDR3 spans 13 amino acids. The ends were cut back, 0 bases at V and 4 bases at J, with 7 bases in the middle. CDR3: CASSLGEVYGYTF. CDR3 in DNA: TGCGCCAGCAGCTTGGGGGAGGTCTATGGCTACACCTTC.

The V gene is TRBV7-9, the J gene TRBJ2-1; perhaps TRBD1 as D (6 bases). This CDR3 is built from 17 residues. The germline V gene encodes CDR1 SEHNR and CDR2 FQNEAQ (reference sequence). Trimming pared 7 bases from V and 1 base from J, leaving 20 bases between. CDR3 protein: CASIKGRGGSSYNEQFF. As DNA, the CDR3 is TGTGCCAGCATTAAAGGCAGAGGGGGATCGTCCTACAATGAGCAGTTCTTC.

The V and J genes are TRBV21-1 and TRBJ1-5; TRBD1 is taken as the D call from the table, unchecked against the DNA. TRBV21-1 is noted as a pseudogene. The CDR3 is 16 amino acids. The CDR3 sequence is CASSVPDRLSNQPQHF. In DNA, the CDR3 is TGTGCCAGCAGCGTACCCGACAGACTTAGCAATCAGCCCCAGCATTTT.

The rearrangement links TRBV4-1 to TRBJ2-6, with TRBD1 matching over 10 bases. V trimming: 5 bases; J trimming: 1 base; junction bases outside the gene matches: 11. Per the germline V gene, CDR1 is MGHRA and CDR2 is YSYEKL. The CDR3 length is 19 residues. The CDR3 region is CASSTGTGESASGANVLTF. CDR3 nucleotide sequence: TGCGCCAGCAGCACCGGGACAGGGGAGAGTGCATCTGGGGCCAACGTCCTGACTTTC.

The chain links TRBV28 to TRBJ1-2; D not resolved. V was shortened by 3 bases and J by 6 bases, with 17 bases between the two germline ends. There are 15 residues in the CDR3. Germline V gene data show CDR1 as MDHEN and CDR2 as SYDVKM. The CDR3 loop is CASSFGSRLADGYTF. For the CDR3, the DNA is TGTGCCAGCAGTTTCGGGTCTCGATTAGCGGATGGCTACACCTTC.

The genes are TRBV9 and TRBJ2-3; TRBD2 agrees at 12 bases. The CDR3 loop spans 20 amino acids. Germline loops: CDR1 SGDLS, CDR2 YYNGEE. After removal of 4 bases from V and 2 bases from J, the junction contained 17 bases not matched to a gene. The CDR3 nucleotides read TGTGCCAGCAGCCTCCGGCTTGGGACTAGCGGGTCGGGTAACACAGATACGCAGTATTTT. This sequence encodes CASSLRLGTSGSGNTDTQYF.

The rearrangement uses TRBV5-6 and TRBJ1-5, with TRBD1 matching 7 bases. The CDR3 totals 16 residues. V dropped 0 bases and J dropped 5; count of bases not matched to a gene: 8. CDR1 is SGHDT and CDR2 is YYEEEE in the germline V gene. The chain's CDR3 is CASSLGDSLADQPQHF. The CDR3 coding sequence is TGTGCCAGCAGCTTGGGGGACAGCCTTGCCGATCAGCCCCAGCATTTT.

The chain links TRBV28 to TRBJ1-5; D possibly corresponds to TRBD1 (6 bases). The CDR3 is 13 residues long. Trimming shortened V by 10 bases and J by 6 bases, and 16 bases separated the two germline ends. Germline CDR1 MDHEN, CDR2 SYDVKM. The CDR3 is CANQGQGGQPQHF. CDR3 DNA: TGTGCCAACCAGGGGCAGGGCGGTCAGCCCCAGCATTTT.

V gene TRBV4-1 combines with J gene TRBJ2-3; tentative D call: TRBD1 (5 bases). The CDR3 extends over 15 amino acids. Germline V gene lookup returns CDR1 MGHRA and CDR2 YSYEKL. V lost 4 bases and J 6 bases, leaving 17 bases between the germline ends. In DNA form, the CDR3 reads TGCGCCAGCAGCCTCCCGGCCAGGGTGGCCGATACGCAGTATTTT. Its translation is CASSLPARVADTQYF.